This TCR beta chain was sequenced during a study of beta chain features in type 1 diabetes. This clone has only a few counts. Its antigen is undetermined. All of the isolated RNA was reverse transcribed, so expressed TCRB transcripts were sequenced. TCRdb keeps only in-frame clones here, not all; method: immunoSEQ multiplex PCR. This table has hundreds of thousands of clones, 17% appearing once. Germline CDR1 is KGHSH and CDR2 is LQKENI. CDR3 size: 15 residues. V was pared by 3 bases and J by 3 bases, with 2 bases of the junction left unmatched. Overall study findings and caveats: When Type 1 diabetes patients were examined, their TCRB CDR3s proved moderately but significantly shorter in all four CD4+ subsets.

The sequence derives from a young woman in good health. Source material: naive CD4+ T cells from blood. The J gene is TRBJ1-1, the V gene TRBV18; 12 positions agree with TRBD1. The CDR3 region has the DNA TGTGCCAGCTCACCGGGACAGGGGGCCCACACTGAAGCTTTCTTT. This sequence encodes CASSPGQGAHTEAFF.